This TCR beta chain was recorded in a study of post-analysis software for immune sequencing data (dated by TCRdb to the mid-2010s). Regarding the study in general: Relapsing-remitting, secondary progressive and progressive-relapsing multiple sclerosis were recorded as disease courses, and subtype annotation was lacking for some patients. A subset of samples was prepared in parallel using single-end sample barcoding, then pooled and co-amplified after Illumina adapter ligation. Patient repertoires were compared against about a dozen previously published healthy control repertoires from donors aged about 6 to 27 years.

The paper's findings and limits, for the study overall: Patients showed significantly higher frequencies than controls for a handful of TRBV segments, among them TRBV5-6, TRBV5-1 and TRBV20-1. Compared with controls, multiple sclerosis patients had significantly lower normalized Chao1 diversity, a finding suggesting substantial peripheral T-cell clonal expansion. Strong co-clustering of samples prepared in the same batch was shown by direct clustering with F measure, prompting a batch-effect correction. The control group was slightly older than the multiple sclerosis patient group.

Library creation used PCR. Sequencing was carried out with an Illumina HiSeq 2500. Unique molecular identifiers were incorporated into TCR beta cDNA libraries to reduce PCR and sequencing biases. Some 500,000 cDNA molecules were obtained per 1 to 10 million input T cells, so each molecule approximated one T cell. The same protocol used for the earlier healthy control dataset was applied to prepare and sequence the patient libraries. Within a given batch, samples were prepared together, multiplexed and sequenced on the same HiSeq lane. On the authors' methods: Raw barcoded reads were processed with MIGEC, discarding single-read molecular identifier groups before consensus assembly and CDR3 extraction. Clonotype tables were post-analysed with VDJtools, and diversity was normalized by down-sampling all datasets to the smallest sample size. In repertoire overlap clustering, CDR3 amino acid sequences, but not nucleotide sequences, were matched to correct batch-related cross-sample contamination. TCRdb redid the processing of the public reads, applying fastp at Q25 and MiXCR, and retained in-frame beta chains. Rows merge per CDR3 protein into single entries with the most common DNA and genes. The V and J calls shown here were made by TCRdb, not taken from the authors' results. This sample is represented by approximately 730,000 distinct CDR3 sequences; roughly 27% of them were singletons. The ten largest make up approximately 0.6% of the sample.

V is clipped by 3 bases and J by 0 bases, and the sequence between their germline boundaries is 12 bases long. CDR1 ENHRY and CDR2 SYGVKD were looked up in the germline V gene. The CDR3 covers 16 residues, taking in both the cysteine and the phenylalanine. CDR3 DNA only is kept here, 48 bases in frame from base 1. This clonotype came up a few times. No cognate antigen has been identified for it. Per-base quality was not reported, and no clone a single base away is much larger than it. To demonstrate the VDJtools post-analysis software, the study profiled TCR beta repertoires from the peripheral blood of 10 to 15 young patients with multiple sclerosis. The multiple sclerosis patients were children and adolescents ranging in age from about 6 to 16 years.

The rearrangement combines TRBV10-3 with TRBJ1-5, with TRBD1 tentatively as D gene (6 bases match). Sequenced sample: blood. The clonotype was recovered from a girl between 10 and 17 years old with multiple sclerosis. The CDR3 reads CAISDDRRDSNQPQHF. The DNA sequence is TGTGCCATCAGTGATGACAGGCGTGATAGCAATCAGCCCCAGCATTTT.